A few counts support the clone carrying this T cell receptor beta chain. TCRbeta libraries were built with three rounds of nested PCR, modified from ARM-PCR. TCRdb fed the multiplex PCR reads into MiXCR, producing one record per CDR3 protein. The sample lists approximately 120,000 distinct CDR3 sequences, around 80% occurring once. This record comes from a study of tumor and adjacent non-tumor tissue in lung cancer. The template was RNA from unsorted bulk tissue. The CDR3 is 14 amino acids. The V gene's germline CDR1 is SGHAT and CDR2 FQNNGV. The V gene lost 5 bases and the J gene lost 2 bases, with 11 bases spanning the gap.

Sequencing was carried out using lung tumor tissue. The chain recombines TRBV11-2 with TRBJ2-3, with a possible D match to TRBD2 (6 bases). The receptor was isolated from a woman aged 60-70 years with non-small cell lung cancer. The CDR3 loop reads CASSASAVTDTQYF. In DNA, the CDR3 is TGTGCCAGCAGCGCTAGCGCTGTCACAGATACGCAGTATTTT.